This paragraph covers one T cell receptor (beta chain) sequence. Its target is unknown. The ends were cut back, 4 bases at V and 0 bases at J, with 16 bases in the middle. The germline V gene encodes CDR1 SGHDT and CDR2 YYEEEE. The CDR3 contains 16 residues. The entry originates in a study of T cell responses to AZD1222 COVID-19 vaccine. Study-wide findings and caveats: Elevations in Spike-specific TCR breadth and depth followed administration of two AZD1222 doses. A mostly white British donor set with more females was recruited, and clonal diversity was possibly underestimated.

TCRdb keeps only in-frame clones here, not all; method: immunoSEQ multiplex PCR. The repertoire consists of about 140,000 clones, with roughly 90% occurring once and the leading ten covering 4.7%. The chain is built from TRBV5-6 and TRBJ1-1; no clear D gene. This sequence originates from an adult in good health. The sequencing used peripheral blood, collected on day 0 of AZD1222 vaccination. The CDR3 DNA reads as TGTGCCAGCAGCCCGATGAAGGGTACGATGAACACTGAAGCTTTCTTT. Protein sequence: CASSPMKGTMNTEAFF.